This T cell receptor beta chain appears in the sequencing data of a study of cytomegalovirus exposure and HLA in healthy donors. As regards this clone: Antigen unknown. Mismatch with germline at one junction end may stem from a read error.

13 Jbeta primers and 60 Vbeta primers were used for the PCR. Some clones are missing from TCRdb's copy, which holds only in-frame ones; the method was immunoSEQ multiplex PCR. The repertoire consists of about 160,000 clones, with roughly four fifths occurring once and the leading ten covering approximately 11%. General observations from the study: A missense DCLRE1C variant was associated with V- and J-gene trimming of TCR beta chains in a later analysis, and an independent cohort replicated the association.

The source is a man between 50 and 59 years old in good health and CMV-seropositive. The sample consisted of PBMCs.

CDR3 residues: CASSSWREDTEASF. The CDR3 coding sequence is TGTGCCAGCAGCTCCTGGCGGGAGGACACTGAAGCTTCCTTT. The chain recombines TRBV11-1 with TRBJ1-1; a weak D match, TRBD1 (5 bases). The CDR3 is 14 residues long. Germline CDR1 reads SGHAT; CDR2 reads FQDESV (reference sequence).